These 20 T cell receptor beta chains were all obtained from the same sample, sequenced in a study of CD4 T cells in relation to SARS-CoV-2 and coronaviruses. Before the COVID-19 pandemic, during about 2011-2019, CD4+ T cells were taken from unexposed donors. Data came from immunoSEQ multiplex PCR; TCRdb stores just in-frame clones and leaves some out. The data hold tens of thousands of clones, with approximately 94% observed a single time. What was sequenced was naive CD4+ T cells from PBMCs. The subset here: naive CD4+ T cells isolated by negative enrichment. The receptors were gathered from a human donor in good health.

This clone appeared once. The rearrangement joins TRBV5-6 to TRBJ1-1; tentatively, D is TRBD1 (5 bases). Germline CDR1 and CDR2: SGHDT and YYEEEE. CDR3 size: 17 residues. Deletions cut 0 bases from V and 0 bases from J, with 15 bases between. The CDR3: CASSLEGFSRLNTEAFF. CDR3 in DNA: TGTGCCAGCAGCTTGGAGGGGTTTAGCAGACTGAACACTGAAGCTTTCTTT. The full variable domain, in which reference TRBV5-6 and TRBJ1-1 provide the parts outside the CDR3, is DAGVTQSPTHLIKTRGQQVTLRCSPKSGHDTVSWYQQALGQGPQFIFQYYEEEERQRGNFPDRFSGHQFPNYSSELNVNALLLGDSALYLCASSLEGFSRLNTEAFFGQGTRLTVV.

The chain couples TRBV2 to TRBJ1-5; no firm D call. The germline V gene encodes CDR1 SNHLY and CDR2 FYNNEI. V was cut by 4 bases and J by 9 bases, with 22 bases left in between. The CDR3 loop spans 16 amino acids. The chain's CDR3 is CASSVKGRYLSMPQHF. In DNA, the CDR3 is TGTGCCAGCAGTGTTAAGGGCAGGTACCTTTCAATGCCCCAGCATTTT.

The chain uses TRBV19 and TRBJ2-2, with 9 positions matching TRBD2. J lost 6 bases, V lost 5 bases, and 7 bases had no gene match. CDR1 and CDR2 (germline): LNHDA, SQIVND (reference sequence). The CDR3 length is 15 residues. The CDR3 loop reads CASSRLAGAAGELFF. The CDR3 nucleotides read TGTGCCAGTAGTCGGTTAGCGGGAGCTGCCGGGGAGCTGTTTTTT.

This clone has a handful of counts. The chain combines TRBV9 with TRBJ2-3, with D possibly matching TRBD2 (6 bases). Trimming pared 4 bases from V and 3 bases from J, leaving 15 bases between. The CDR3 runs to 15 residues. Germline V CDR1 and CDR2: SGDLS, YYNGEE. CDR3 bases: TGTGCCAGCAGCTTACGGACCGGGGGAACAGATACGCAGTATTTT. Encoded protein: CASSLRTGGTDTQYF. The whole variable domain, filled in from reference TRBV9 and TRBJ2-3, reads DSGVTQTPKHLITATGQRVTLRCSPRSGDLSVYWYQQSLDQGLQFLIQYYNGEERAKGNILERFSAQQFPDLHSELNLSSLELGDSALYFCASSLRTGGTDTQYFGPGTRLTVL.

The genes are TRBV3-1 (or the pseudogene TRBV3-2) and TRBJ2-5; the match to TRBD1 covers 7 bases. Germline-derived CDR1 and CDR2 are LGHDT and YNNKEL (reference sequence). The ends lost 1 base at V and 5 bases at J; junction bases unmatched: 7. The length of the CDR3 is 15 residues. The CDR3: CASSQVRGRGETQYF. In DNA form, the CDR3 reads TGTGCCAGCAGCCAAGTAAGGGGGCGCGGGGAGACCCAGTACTTC.

CDR3 in amino acids: CASSLGASGSYEQYF. The CDR3 region has the DNA TGTGCCAGCAGTTTAGGGGCCTCAGGCTCCTACGAGCAGTACTTC. The rearrangement uses TRBV28 and TRBJ2-7; maybe TRBD1 (5 bases). V lost 2 bases and J lost 0, with 11 bases in between. Germline values: CDR1 MDHEN, CDR2 SYDVKM. The CDR3 spans 15 residues. Looking up the rest from reference TRBV28 and TRBJ2-7 gives the full variable domain: DVKVTQSSRYLVKRTGEKVFLECVQDMDHENMFWYRQDPGLGLRLIYFSYDVKMKEKGDIPEGYSVSREKKERFSLILESASTNQTSMYLCASSLGASGSYEQYFGPGTRLTVT.

This chain uses TRBV10-2 with TRBJ2-5, with TRBD2 matching over 8 bases. Trimming took 7 bases from V and 5 from J; bases not matched to a gene: 9. Germline CDR1 and CDR2: WSHSY and SAAADI. This CDR3 contains 14 residues. The CDR3 region has the DNA TGCGCCAGCACGGGGGGGGGAAGCGAGGAGACCCAGTACTTC. Translated: CASTGGGSEETQYF.

This chain links TRBV6-5 with TRBJ2-5, with TRBD1 identical over 7 bases. V lost 4 bases, J lost 1 base, and 6 bases stayed unmatched. The germline CDR1 and CDR2 sequences are MNHEY and SVGAGI. This CDR3 is 15 amino acids long. CDR3 loop: CASSSWDRSQETQYF. For the CDR3, the DNA is TGTGCCAGCAGTTCCTGGGACAGATCCCAAGAGACCCAGTACTTC.

The genes are TRBV19 and TRBJ2-3; 15 positions agree with TRBD2. The CDR3 runs 20 residues. V was pared by 0 bases and J by 2 bases, with 9 bases of the junction left unmatched. Per germline, CDR1 LNHDA and CDR2 SQIVND (reference sequence). The CDR3 loop reads CASSIDLRGLAGGSTDTQYF. DNA for the CDR3: TGTGCCAGTAGTATAGATCTCCGTGGACTAGCGGGAGGGTCCACAGATACGCAGTATTTT.

The chain joins TRBV10-1 to TRBJ2-1; either TRBD1 or TRBD2 may supply D (5 bases each). V lost 6 bases and J 9 bases, leaving 24 bases between the germline ends. The CDR3 spans 16 residues. Germline V gene data show CDR1 as WNHNN and CDR2 as SYGVQD (reference sequence). This CDR3 is CASSRRRGDGTGEQFF. The CDR3 region has the DNA TGCGCCAGCAGCCGACGGCGAGGGGACGGGACGGGTGAGCAGTTCTTC.

The chain joins TRBV19 to TRBJ1-5, with D perhaps matching TRBD1 (5 bases). Between the trimmed V and J ends, which lost 5 bases and 1 base, there was a span of 6 bases. This CDR3 is 13 amino acids long. From germline, CDR1 is LNHDA and CDR2 SQIVND (reference sequence). The CDR3 sequence is CASSSGSNQPQHF. The CDR3 coding sequence is TGTGCCAGTAGTTCAGGGAGCAATCAGCCCCAGCATTTT. Supplemented by reference TRBV19 and TRBJ1-5, the full variable domain reads DGGITQSPKYLFRKEGQNVTLSCEQNLNHDAMYWYRQDPGQGLRLIYYSQIVNDFQKGDIAEGYSVSREKKESFPLTVTSAQKNPTAFYLCASSSGSNQPQHFGDGTRLSIL.

The chain carries TRBV10-1 and TRBJ1-1, with a tentative D call TRBD1 (5 bases). Germline CDR1 WNHNN, CDR2 SYGVQD (reference sequence). The V end was cut by 6 bases, the J end by 5 bases, with 16 bases between. CDR3 length: 14 amino acids. CDR3 protein: CASRDTHRKTEAFF. Written as DNA, the CDR3 is TGCGCCAGCAGGGACACGCACCGGAAAACTGAAGCTTTCTTT.

The CDR3 loop is CASSTPVGTGSGPEQYF. In DNA form, the CDR3 reads TGTGCCAGCAGTACACCCGTCGGGACAGGGTCGGGGCCTGAGCAGTACTTC. This rearrangement joins TRBV28 to TRBJ2-7; 9 bases fit TRBD1. From germline, CDR1 is MDHEN and CDR2 SYDVKM. CDR3 length equals 17 residues. V lost 5 bases, J lost 7 bases, and 18 bases stayed unmatched.

This clone was observed a few times. The chain joins TRBV5-1 to TRBJ1-6, with D possibly matching TRBD1 (6 bases). Trimming stripped 3 bases from V and 0 bases from J, with 10 bases between. Germline-derived CDR1 and CDR2 are SGHRS and YFSETQ. The CDR3 is 16 amino acids. The CDR3 DNA reads as TGCGCCAGCAGCTATCAGGGGAGCTCCTATAATTCACCCCTCCACTTT. Its translation: CASSYQGSSYNSPLHF.

This sequence joins TRBV6-5 and TRBJ2-4, with D perhaps matching TRBD1 (6 bases). Trimming took off 2 bases at V and 3 bases at J, with 14 bases between the two ends. Germline V gives CDR1 MNHEY, CDR2 SVGAGI. CDR3 size: 16 residues. CDR3 in DNA: TGTGCCAGCAGTTACAGATCAGGGGTCGACAAAAACATTCAGTACTTC. This codes for CASSYRSGVDKNIQYF.

V is TRBV7-8 and J is TRBJ2-5, with a weak D call TRBD1 (5 bases). Germline V gene lookup returns CDR1 SGHVS and CDR2 FQNEAQ. Trimming removed 5 bases at V and 5 bases at J, with 15 bases between. This CDR3 has 14 residues. In DNA form, the CDR3 reads TGTGCCAGCAGCCCTCCGACAGCCCCGGAGACCCAGTACTTC. This codes for CASSPPTAPETQYF.

The V call is TRBV18, the J call TRBJ1-4, with D hard to call. Per germline, CDR1 KGHSH and CDR2 LQKENI. V was shortened by 1 base and J by 0 bases, with 6 bases between the two germline ends. This CDR3 is 15 amino acids long. This chain's CDR3 is CASSPLGATNEKLFF. In DNA, the CDR3 is TGTGCCAGCTCACCACTCGGTGCAACTAATGAAAAACTGTTTTTT.

The V call is TRBV3-1 (or the pseudogene TRBV3-2), the J call TRBJ1-2; D not certain. Trimming took 0 bases from V and 5 from J, leaving 4 bases between them. CDR1 and CDR2 from the germline V gene are LGHDT and YNNKEL (reference sequence). CDR3 length: 12 residues. CDR3 nucleotide sequence: TGTGCCAGCAGCCAAGAAAGGTATGGCTACACCTTC. It codes for CASSQERYGYTF.

The chain joins TRBV20-1 to TRBJ2-1; D gene uncertain. CDR1 and CDR2 (germline): DFQATT, SNEGSKA (reference sequence). The V end lost 0 bases, the J end lost 12 bases, and 6 bases lay between the germline ends. CDR3 length: 10 residues. CDR3 coding DNA: TGCAGTGCTAGAGATCGGATGCAGTTCTTC. Translated, it gives CSARDRMQFF.

The V call is TRBV9, the J call TRBJ2-2; perhaps TRBD1 as D (5 bases). Trimming left V 0 bases short and J 1 base short, with 13 bases between. Per germline, CDR1 SGDLS and CDR2 YYNGEE. The CDR3 has 17 residues. Here the CDR3 DNA reads TGTGCCAGCAGCGTAGTCCCATCACAGGAGAACACCGGGGAGCTGTTTTTT. Protein: CASSVVPSQENTGELFF.